In its sample, the clone carrying this TCR beta chain was seen a few times. Its antigen is undetermined. Patients with ophthalmopathy all had a Clinical Activity Score of at least 3, a NOSPECS grade of at least 4 and duration under 3 months. Diagnoses used clinical symptoms, serum thyroxine and TRAb, thyroid ultrasound and orbital computed tomography. This record comes from a study of T cells in Graves' hyperthyroidism and ophthalmopathy. Across the whole study: Any treatment followed the collection of peripheral blood at initial diagnosis. Points from the study as a whole: Most expanded thyroid clonotypes above 0.001 recurred in blood.

The germline V gene has CDR1 SGHNT and CDR2 YENEEA. The trim removed 6 bases at V and 0 bases at J, leaving 8 bases unmatched. The CDR3 has 18 amino acids. TCR beta CDR3 sequences were amplified from RNA transcripts. The HTBI primer set drove a first-round RT-PCR of the TCR CDR3. TCRdb re-called the multiplex PCR reads through MiXCR, storing one row per CDR3 protein. The data hold 350,000 to 450,000 distinct CDR3 sequences, with 11% to 15% observed a single time. The receptor's source is a man aged 50 to 59 with Graves' ophthalmopathy. Sequencing was done on a sample of blood. V gene TRBV11-3 combines with J gene TRBJ2-1; 13 positions match TRBD2. DNA of the CDR3: TGTGCCAGCAGAGGACTAGCGGGAGTCAGAAGCTCCTACAATGAGCAGTTCTTC. Protein sequence: CASRGLAGVRSSYNEQFF.